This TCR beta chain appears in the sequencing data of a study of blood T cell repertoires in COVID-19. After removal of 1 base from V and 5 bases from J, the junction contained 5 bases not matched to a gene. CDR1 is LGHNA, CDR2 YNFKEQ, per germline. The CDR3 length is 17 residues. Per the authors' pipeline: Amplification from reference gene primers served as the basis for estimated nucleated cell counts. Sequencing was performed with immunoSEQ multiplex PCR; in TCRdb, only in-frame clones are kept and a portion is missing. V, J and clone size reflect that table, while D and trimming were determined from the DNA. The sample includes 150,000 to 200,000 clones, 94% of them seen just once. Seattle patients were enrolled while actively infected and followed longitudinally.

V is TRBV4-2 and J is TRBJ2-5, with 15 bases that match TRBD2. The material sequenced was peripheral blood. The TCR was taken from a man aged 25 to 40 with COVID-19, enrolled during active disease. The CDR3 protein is CASSQADGTSGGETQYF. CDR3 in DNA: TGTGCCAGCAGCCAAGCCGATGGGACTAGCGGGGGGGAGACCCAGTACTTC.